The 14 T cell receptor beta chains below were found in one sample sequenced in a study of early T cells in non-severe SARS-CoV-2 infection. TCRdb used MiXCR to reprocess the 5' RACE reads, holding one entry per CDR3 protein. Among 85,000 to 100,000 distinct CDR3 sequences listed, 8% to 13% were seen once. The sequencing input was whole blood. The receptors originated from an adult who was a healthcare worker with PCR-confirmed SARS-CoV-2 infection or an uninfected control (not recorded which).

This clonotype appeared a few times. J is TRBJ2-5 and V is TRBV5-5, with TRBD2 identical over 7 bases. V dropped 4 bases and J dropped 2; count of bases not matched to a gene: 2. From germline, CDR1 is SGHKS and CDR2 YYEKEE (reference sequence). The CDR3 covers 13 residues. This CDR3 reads CASSVGLQETQYF. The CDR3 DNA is TGTGCCAGCAGCGTGGGACTACAAGAGACCCAGTACTTC. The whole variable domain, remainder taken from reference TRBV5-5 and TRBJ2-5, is DAGVTQSPTHLIKTRGQQVTLRCSPISGHKSVSWYQQVLGQGPQFIFQYYEKEERGRGNFPDRFSARQFPNYSSELNVNALLLGDSALYLCASSVGLQETQYFGPGTRLLVL.

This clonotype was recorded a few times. CDR3: CASSKLGAKKTAYEQYF. Written as DNA, the CDR3 is TGTGCCAGCAGCAAACTCGGGGCTAAAAAGACGGCATACGAGCAGTACTTC. The chain combines TRBV6-6 with TRBJ2-7; D tentatively fits TRBD1 or TRBD2 (5 bases each). Germline CDR1 is MNHNY and CDR2 is SVGAGI (reference sequence). The ends were cut back, 6 bases at V and 4 bases at J, with 25 bases in the middle. The CDR3 sequence is 17 residues long.

Here the CDR3 reads CASSQGFPSNQPQHF. The CDR3 region has the DNA TGCGCCAGCAGCCAGGGGTTTCCAAGCAATCAGCCCCAGCATTTT. The chain recombines TRBV4-1 with TRBJ1-5, with D unclear. The V end was cut by 3 bases, the J end by 1 base, with 10 bases between. Per the germline V gene, CDR1 is MGHRA and CDR2 is YSYEKL. CDR3 length equals 15 residues.

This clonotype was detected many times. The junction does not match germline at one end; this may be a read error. CDR3 protein: CASSPWANTEAFF. The CDR3 DNA reads TGCGCCAGCAGCCCCTGGGCGAACACTGAAGCCTTCTTT. This chain joins TRBV5-1 and TRBJ1-1; D gene uncertain. Germline V CDR1 and CDR2: SGHRS, YFSETQ. The CDR3 runs to 13 residues.

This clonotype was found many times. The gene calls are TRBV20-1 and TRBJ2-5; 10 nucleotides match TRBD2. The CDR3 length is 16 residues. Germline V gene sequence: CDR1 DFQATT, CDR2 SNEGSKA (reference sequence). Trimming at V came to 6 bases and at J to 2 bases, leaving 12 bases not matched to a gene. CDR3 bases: TGCAGTGCGGTGGGACTAGCGACCAGTCTTCAAGAGACCCAGTACTTC. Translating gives CSAVGLATSLQETQYF.

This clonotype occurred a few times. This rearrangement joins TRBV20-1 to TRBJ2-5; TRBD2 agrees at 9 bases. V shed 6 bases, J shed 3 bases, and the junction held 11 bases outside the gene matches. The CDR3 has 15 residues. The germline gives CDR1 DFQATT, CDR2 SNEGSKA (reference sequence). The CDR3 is CSARSGSRQEETQYF. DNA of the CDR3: TGCAGTGCCCGTAGCGGGAGCCGCCAGGAAGAGACCCAGTACTTC.

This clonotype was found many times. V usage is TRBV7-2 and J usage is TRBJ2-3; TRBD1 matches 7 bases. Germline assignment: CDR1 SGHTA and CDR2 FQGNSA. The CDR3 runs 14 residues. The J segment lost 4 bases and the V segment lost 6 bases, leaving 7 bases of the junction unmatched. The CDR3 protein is CASRRDRESDTQYF. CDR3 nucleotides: TGTGCCAGCAGACGGGACAGAGAGTCAGATACGCAGTATTTT. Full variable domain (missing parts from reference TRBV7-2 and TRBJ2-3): GAGVSQSPSNKVTEKGKDVELRCDPISGHTALYWYRQSLGQGLEFLIYFQGNSAPDKSGLPSDRFSAERTGGSVSTLTIQRTQQEDSAVYLCASRRDRESDTQYFGPGTRLTVL.

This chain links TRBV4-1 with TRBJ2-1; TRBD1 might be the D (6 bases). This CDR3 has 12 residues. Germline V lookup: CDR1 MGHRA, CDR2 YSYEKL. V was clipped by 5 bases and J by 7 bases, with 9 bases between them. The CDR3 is CASSKQGNEQFF. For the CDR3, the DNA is TGCGCCAGCAGCAAGCAGGGGAATGAGCAGTTCTTC.

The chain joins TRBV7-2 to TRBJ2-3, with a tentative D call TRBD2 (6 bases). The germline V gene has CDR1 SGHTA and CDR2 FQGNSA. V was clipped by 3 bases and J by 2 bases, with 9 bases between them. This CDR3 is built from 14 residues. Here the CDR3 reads CASSFAGSTDTQYF. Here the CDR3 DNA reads TGTGCCAGCAGCTTCGCGGGATCCACAGATACGCAGTATTTT.

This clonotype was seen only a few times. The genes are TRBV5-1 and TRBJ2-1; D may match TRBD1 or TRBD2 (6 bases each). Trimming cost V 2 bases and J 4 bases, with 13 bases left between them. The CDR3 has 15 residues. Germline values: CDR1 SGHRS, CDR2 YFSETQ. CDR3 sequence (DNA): TGCGCCAGCAGCTTCCCGGGGGCTGGATACAATGAGCAGTTCTTC. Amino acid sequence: CASSFPGAGYNEQFF.

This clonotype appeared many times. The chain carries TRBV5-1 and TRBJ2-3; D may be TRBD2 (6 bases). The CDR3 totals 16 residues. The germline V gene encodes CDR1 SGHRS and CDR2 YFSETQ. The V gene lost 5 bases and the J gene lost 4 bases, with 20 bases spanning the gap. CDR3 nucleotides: TGCGCCAGCAGTTACGAAGCGGGTCGCCTCGCAGATACGCAGTATTTT. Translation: CASSYEAGRLADTQYF.

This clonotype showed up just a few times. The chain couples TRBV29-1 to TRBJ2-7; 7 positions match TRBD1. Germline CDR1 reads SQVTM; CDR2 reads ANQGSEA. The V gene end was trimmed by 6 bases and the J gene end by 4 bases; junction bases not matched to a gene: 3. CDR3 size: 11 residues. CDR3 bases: TGCAGCGTAGAGGGACAGTACGAGCAGTACTTC. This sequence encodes CSVEGQYEQYF.

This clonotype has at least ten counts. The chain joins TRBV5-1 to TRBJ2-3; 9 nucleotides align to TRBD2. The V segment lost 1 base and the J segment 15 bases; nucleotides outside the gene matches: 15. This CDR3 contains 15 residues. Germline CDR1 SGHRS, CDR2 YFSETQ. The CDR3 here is CASSLFRGRAVDAYF. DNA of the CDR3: TGCGCCAGCAGCTTGTTTCGCGGGAGGGCCGTGGATGCTTATTTT.

The CDR3 DNA follows: TGCAGTGCTAGATCGGGGGCCGGCCACAATGAGCAGTTCTTC. It specifies CSARSGAGHNEQFF. J is TRBJ2-1 and V is TRBV20-1; D might be TRBD1 or TRBD2, each matching 6 bases. Germline CDR1 DFQATT, CDR2 SNEGSKA (reference sequence). V lost 2 bases and J lost 5, with 13 bases in between. This CDR3 spans 14 amino acids.